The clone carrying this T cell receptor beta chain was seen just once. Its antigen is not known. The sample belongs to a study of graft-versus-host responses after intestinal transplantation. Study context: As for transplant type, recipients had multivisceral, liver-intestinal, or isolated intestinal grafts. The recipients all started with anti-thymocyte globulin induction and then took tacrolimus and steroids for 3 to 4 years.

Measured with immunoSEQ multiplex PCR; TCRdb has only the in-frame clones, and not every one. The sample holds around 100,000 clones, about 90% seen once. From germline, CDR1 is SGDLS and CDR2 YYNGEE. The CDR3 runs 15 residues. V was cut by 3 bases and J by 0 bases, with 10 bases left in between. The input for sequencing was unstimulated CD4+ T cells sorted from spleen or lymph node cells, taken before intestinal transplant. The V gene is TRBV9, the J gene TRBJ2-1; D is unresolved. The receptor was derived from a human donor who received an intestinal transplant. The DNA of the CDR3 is TGTGCCAGCAGCGCGACCTTAAGCTCCTACAATGAGCAGTTCTTC. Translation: CASSATLSSYNEQFF.